Following are 31 T cell receptor beta chains from one sample sequenced in a study of blood T cell repertoires in COVID-19. The assay was immunoSEQ multiplex PCR, and TCRdb's table has in-frame clones only and misses some. The sample yields about 210,000 clones, around 82% seen once. The material sequenced was peripheral blood. The source is a woman aged 65 to 85 with acute or convalescent COVID-19.

CDR3 amino acids: CASPPDRTSGVYEQYF. DNA for the CDR3: TGTGCCTCGCCCCCTGATCGGACTAGCGGAGTGTACGAGCAGTACTTC. The genes are TRBV28 and TRBJ2-7, with 10 positions matching TRBD2. Trimming at V came to 11 bases and at J to 4 bases, leaving 17 bases not matched to a gene. Germline CDR1 MDHEN, CDR2 SYDVKM. The CDR3 is 16 residues long.

This chain uses TRBV27 with TRBJ2-2; 8 positions match TRBD1. With V trimmed by 5 bases and J by 4 bases, 3 bases remained unmatched. This CDR3 has 14 residues. CDR1 and CDR2 (germline): MNHEY, SMNVEV (reference sequence). CDR3 sequence reads: CASSPTGVTGELFF. The CDR3 DNA follows: TGTGCCAGCAGTCCGACAGGGGTCACCGGGGAGCTGTTTTTT.

This clone has a single count. CDR3 region: CASSWTADTGELFF. The CDR3 region has the DNA TGTGCCAGCAGCTGGACAGCCGACACCGGGGAGCTGTTTTTT. V and J are TRBV11-2 and TRBJ2-2; the D gene is possibly TRBD1 (6 bases). CDR3 size: 14 residues. V shed 4 bases and J shed 3 bases, with 9 bases lying between them. Germline V CDR1 and CDR2: SGHAT, FQNNGV.

This chain links TRBV7-8 with TRBJ2-1, with 8 bases matching TRBD2. Germline V gene lookup returns CDR1 SGHVS and CDR2 FQNEAQ. V dropped 5 bases and J dropped 7; count of bases not matched to a gene: 10. The CDR3 has 15 amino acids. The CDR3 DNA reads TGTGCCAGCAGCCCCCACGGACTAGCCCAGAATGAGCAGTTCTTC. Protein sequence: CASSPHGLAQNEQFF.

J is TRBJ2-5 and V is TRBV5-8; D is possibly TRBD2 (6 bases). V was trimmed by 6 bases and J by 5 bases, leaving 11 bases between them. CDR3 size: 12 residues. Looked up from germline, CDR1 is SGHTS and CDR2 is YDEGEE. CDR3: CASTIGGETQYF. CDR3 nucleotide sequence: TGTGCCAGCACCATTGGGGGGGAGACCCAGTACTTC.

This chain joins TRBV7-9 and TRBJ2-7; D is perhaps TRBD1 (5 bases). V was clipped by 1 base and J by 4 bases, with 8 bases between them. The CDR3 has 13 amino acids. Germline values: CDR1 SEHNR, CDR2 FQNEAQ (reference sequence). CDR3 amino acids: CASSLGQWYEQYF. Written as DNA, the CDR3 is TGTGCCAGCAGCTTAGGACAGTGGTACGAGCAGTACTTC. Filled out from reference TRBV7-9 and TRBJ2-7, the complete variable domain reads DTGVSQNPRHKITKRGQNVTFRCDPISEHNRLYWYRQTLGQGPEFLTYFQNEAQLEKSRLLSDRFSAERPKGSFSTLEIQRTEQGDSAMYLCASSLGQWYEQYFGPGTRLTVT.

The chain has TRBV6-2 or TRBV6-3 and TRBJ1-1, with a tentative D call TRBD1 (5 bases). The germline CDR1 and CDR2 sequences are MNHEY and SVGEGT. Trimming left V 2 bases short and J 2 bases short, with 9 bases between. This CDR3 spans 14 amino acids. The CDR3: CASSYRGGNTEAFF. The CDR3 DNA is TGTGCCAGCAGTTACCGGGGGGGTAACACTGAAGCTTTCTTT.

J is TRBJ2-3 and V is TRBV5-1; D not resolved. Trimming stripped 1 base from V and 0 bases from J, with 9 bases between. The germline V gene encodes CDR1 SGHRS and CDR2 YFSETQ. The CDR3 is made up of 15 amino acids. The CDR3 is CASSLSSDSTDTQYF. CDR3 coding DNA: TGCGCCAGCAGCTTGTCCAGCGACAGCACAGATACGCAGTATTTT.

The genes are TRBV6-2 or TRBV6-3 and TRBJ2-2; 11 bases fit TRBD2. CDR3 length: 16 residues. The ends lost 6 bases at V and 7 bases at J; junction bases unmatched: 10. Germline V gene sequence: CDR1 MNHEY, CDR2 SVGEGT. The CDR3 loop reads CASSPVLAGGGGELFF. The CDR3 nucleotides read TGTGCCAGCAGCCCCGTGCTAGCGGGGGGCGGCGGGGAGCTGTTTTTT.

This clone was seen just once. The DNA for the CDR3 is TGCGCCAGCGGACGACTAGCGGGGGGAGGTGAGCAGTTCTTC. Translating gives CASGRLAGGGEQFF. The chain recombines TRBV5-1 with TRBJ2-1; 13 bases are shared with TRBD2. V lost 7 bases to trimming and J lost 9 bases; unmatched junction nucleotides: 7. Germline values: CDR1 SGHRS, CDR2 YFSETQ. CDR3 size: 14 residues. The full variable domain, its missing parts supplied by reference TRBV5-1 and TRBJ2-1, is KAGVTQTPRYLIKTRGQQVTLSCSPISGHRSVSWYQQTPGQGLQFLFEYFSETQRNKGNFPGRFSGRQFSNSRSEMNVSTLELGDSALYLCASGRLAGGGEQFFGPGTRLTVL.

In nucleotides, the CDR3 is TGTGCCAGCAGCTTAGTGGCAGCTGGGGCCAACGTCCTGACTTTC. Its protein product is CASSLVAAGANVLTF. The rearrangement uses TRBV7-9 and TRBJ2-6; unclear D gene. Trimming removed 1 base from V and 2 bases from J, with 6 bases in between. Germline CDR1 is SEHNR and CDR2 is FQNEAQ (reference sequence). The CDR3 spans 15 residues.

The rearrangement links TRBV5-6 to TRBJ2-5; 8 bases are shared with TRBD1. Germline-derived CDR1 and CDR2 are SGHDT and YYEEEE. Losses at the gene ends were 0 bases for V and 5 bases for J; bases not matched to a gene: 9. The CDR3 is 16 amino acids. In DNA form, the CDR3 reads TGTGCCAGCAGCTTGGATCAGGGGGCGGTCGGTGAGACCCAGTACTTC. Translation gives CASSLDQGAVGETQYF.

CDR3 sequence: CASSLGRTGFTGELFF. The CDR3 DNA reads as TGTGCCAGCAGCTTAGGACGGACAGGGTTCACCGGGGAGCTGTTTTTT. The chain uses TRBV7-2 and TRBJ2-2; 8 nucleotides match TRBD1. The CDR3 contains 16 residues. CDR1 and CDR2 from the germline V gene are SGHTA and FQGNSA. V gave up 1 base and J gave up 4 bases; unmatched junction bases: 5.

The chain is built from TRBV6-5 and TRBJ1-6; possible D gene TRBD1, 6 bases. Looked up from germline, CDR1 is MNHEY and CDR2 is SVGAGI. Trimming stripped 7 bases from V and 2 bases from J, with 12 bases between. This CDR3 contains 15 residues. The CDR3 region has the DNA TGTGCCAGCACCGGGGGGCTAACCTATAATTCACCCCTCCACTTT. Translated, it gives CASTGGLTYNSPLHF.

V gene TRBV6-5 combines with J gene TRBJ2-1; D is perhaps TRBD1 (6 bases). The CDR3 is made up of 14 amino acids. Germline assignment: CDR1 MNHEY and CDR2 SVGAGI. V was cut by 7 bases and J by 6 bases, with 16 bases left in between. This CDR3 reads CASKVTGQINEQFF. For the CDR3, the DNA is TGTGCCAGCAAGGTGACAGGCCAAATCAATGAGCAGTTCTTC.

V usage is TRBV6-2 or TRBV6-3 and J usage is TRBJ1-1, with D possibly TRBD1 on 6 matching bases. The V end lost 5 bases, the J end lost 7 bases, and 14 bases lay between the germline ends. Germline CDR1 reads MNHEY; CDR2 reads SVGEGT. The CDR3 is 13 residues long. CDR3: CASSHGRGSEAFF. The CDR3 bases are TGTGCCAGCAGTCATGGCAGGGGAAGTGAAGCTTTCTTT.

The CDR3 coding sequence is TGTGCCAGCTCACGGGAGTACTCCTACGAGCAGTACTTC. This gives the protein CASSREYSYEQYF. J is TRBJ2-7 and V is TRBV18; TRBD2 might be the D (5 bases). CDR1 and CDR2 (germline): KGHSH, LQKENI. The CDR3 is 13 amino acids. Trimming took 4 bases from V and 0 from J, leaving 7 bases between them.

This chain connects TRBV15 to TRBJ2-1; TRBD2 might be the D (5 bases). Trimming removed 1 base at V and 8 bases at J, with 15 bases between. This CDR3 is built from 15 residues. Germline V CDR1 and CDR2: LNHNV, YYDKDF (reference sequence). CDR3 in DNA: TGTGCCACCAGCAGAGTGAGGCCGAGGGCCCATGAGCAGTTCTTC. It codes for CATSRVRPRAHEQFF.

The V call is TRBV12-5, the J call TRBJ2-2; 14 nucleotides line up with TRBD2. V lost 5 bases and J lost 11; bases outside the gene matches: 13. Germline V gene data show CDR1 as LGHNT and CDR2 as FRNRAP. The CDR3 is 17 amino acids. The CDR3 spells CASGVRTSGGRPIELFF. The CDR3 nucleotides are TGTGCTAGTGGTGTCAGGACTAGCGGGGGGAGACCTATTGAGCTGTTTTTT.

As DNA, the CDR3 is TGTGCCAGTAGTATCGTACAGGGGGGCACAGATACGCAGTATTTT. Its protein is CASSIVQGGTDTQYF. This chain connects TRBV19 to TRBJ2-3; 8 positions agree with TRBD1. J gave up 1 base and V 3 bases, and 3 bases lay outside the gene matches. The CDR3 runs to 15 residues. CDR1 and CDR2 (germline): LNHDA, SQIVND (reference sequence). The variable domain in full, with the rest retrieved from reference TRBV19 and TRBJ2-3, is DGGITQSPKYLFRKEGQNVTLSCEQNLNHDAMYWYRQDPGQGLRLIYYSQIVNDFQKGDIAEGYSVSREKKESFPLTVTSAQKNPTAFYLCASSIVQGGTDTQYFGPGTRLTVL.

The CDR3 coding sequence is TGCGCCAGCAGCCCGGACAGGTCCCTTTGGGAGCAGTACTTC. Amino acid sequence: CASSPDRSLWEQYF. The chain has TRBV4-3 and TRBJ2-7; 7 nucleotides align to TRBD1. Unmatched junction bases numbered 10, after V lost 4 bases and J lost 7 bases. CDR1 LGHNA and CDR2 YSLEER come from the germline V gene. The CDR3 runs to 14 residues.

This sequence joins TRBV3-1 (or the pseudogene TRBV3-2) and TRBJ2-2, with D possibly TRBD1 on 5 matching bases. In germline, CDR1 is LGHDT, CDR2 YNNKEL (reference sequence). Trimming took off 0 bases at V and 6 bases at J, with 11 bases between the two ends. This CDR3 is 15 amino acids long. CDR3 amino acids: CASSQDDMGPGELFF. Here the CDR3 DNA reads TGTGCCAGCAGCCAAGATGATATGGGGCCCGGGGAGCTGTTTTTT.

The CDR3 spells CASSFRTSTDTQYF. The CDR3 DNA reads TGTGCCAGCAGCTTCCGGACTAGCACAGATACGCAGTATTTT. The chain recombines TRBV9 with TRBJ2-3, with D perhaps TRBD2 (5 bases). The V and J ends lost 4 bases and 0 bases respectively, with 9 bases between them. CDR1 and CDR2 from the germline V gene are SGDLS and YYNGEE. The CDR3 contains 14 residues.

This clone was counted once. The J gene is TRBJ2-1, the V gene TRBV7-9, with 9 nucleotides matching TRBD2. The germline gives CDR1 SEHNR, CDR2 FQNEAQ (reference sequence). This CDR3 is 16 amino acids long. After removal of 7 bases from V and 2 bases from J, the junction contained 9 bases not matched to a gene. DNA for the CDR3: TGTGCCAGCACCGTAAGCGGCGGGGGGGCCTACAATGAGCAGTTCTTC. It is translated as CASTVSGGGAYNEQFF. Full variable domain (rest looked up from reference TRBV7-9 and TRBJ2-1): DTGVSQNPRHKITKRGQNVTFRCDPISEHNRLYWYRQTLGQGPEFLTYFQNEAQLEKSRLLSDRFSAERPKGSFSTLEIQRTEQGDSAMYLCASTVSGGGAYNEQFFGPGTRLTVL.

The rearrangement uses TRBV7-3 and TRBJ2-2; D may be TRBD1 (6 bases). This CDR3 contains 15 residues. CDR1 SGHTA and CDR2 FQGTGA come from the germline V gene. V was shortened by 5 bases and J by 6 bases, with 16 bases between the two germline ends. The CDR3 DNA sequence: TGTGCCAGCAGCATACAGGGACCTGTGGCCGGGGAGCTGTTTTTT. Its protein product is CASSIQGPVAGELFF. Filled out from reference TRBV7-3 and TRBJ2-2, the complete variable domain reads GAGVSQTPSNKVTEKGKYVELRCDPISGHTALYWYRQSLGQGPEFLIYFQGTGAADDSGLPNDRFFAVRPEGSVSTLKIQRTERGDSAVYLCASSIQGPVAGELFFGEGSRLTVL.

The chain links TRBV29-1 to TRBJ2-1; D remains unclear. Germline V gene data show CDR1 as SQVTM and CDR2 as ANQGSEA. CDR3 length equals 13 residues. Trimming removed 3 bases at V and 0 bases at J, with 6 bases between. The CDR3 DNA reads TGCAGCGTTGAGGGCACCTCCTACAATGAGCAGTTCTTC. This translates into CSVEGTSYNEQFF.

This clone has a single count. The chain is built from TRBV10-3 and TRBJ2-7; D is ambiguous. The germline gives CDR1 ENHRY, CDR2 SYGVKD. The CDR3 covers 11 residues. V was shortened by 5 bases and J by 1 base, with 3 bases between the two germline ends. The CDR3: CAISTSYEQYF. In nucleotides, the CDR3 is TGTGCCATCAGTACTTCCTACGAGCAGTACTTC.

This chain links TRBV29-1 with TRBJ2-5; 9 positions match TRBD2. V shed 5 bases, J shed 1 base, and the junction held 20 bases outside the gene matches. Germline CDR1 reads SQVTM; CDR2 reads ANQGSEA. The CDR3 has 19 residues. Here the CDR3 DNA reads TGCAGCGTTATACCCGACGGGCGCGGGGGGGCAGCCTTCCAAGAGACCCAGTACTTC. Translated, it gives CSVIPDGRGGAAFQETQYF.

This sequence joins TRBV7-9 and TRBJ1-2, with no clear D. This CDR3 has 13 residues. Trimming stripped 5 bases from V and 3 bases from J, with 10 bases between. The germline gives CDR1 SEHNR, CDR2 FQNEAQ (reference sequence). The CDR3 nucleotides are TGTGCCAGCAGCATCGAACCGGACTATGGCTACACCTTC. This codes for CASSIEPDYGYTF.

The chain recombines TRBV7-3 with TRBJ2-5; 7 bases agree with TRBD1. The length of the CDR3 is 13 residues. The germline gives CDR1 SGHTA, CDR2 FQGTGA. After removal of 6 bases from V and 3 bases from J, the junction contained 4 bases not matched to a gene. CDR3 DNA sequence: TGTGCCAGCAGGGAAGGGGGCAAAGAGACCCAGTACTTC. This codes for CASREGGKETQYF.

The chain employs TRBV5-1 and TRBJ1-6, with a tentative D call TRBD1 (5 bases). CDR1 and CDR2 (germline): SGHRS, YFSETQ. CDR3 size: 16 residues. V was shortened by 5 bases and J by 5 bases, with 17 bases between the two germline ends. The chain's CDR3 is CASSIDSGVNNSPLHF. In DNA, the CDR3 is TGCGCCAGCAGTATCGACAGCGGGGTAAATAATTCACCCCTCCACTTT.